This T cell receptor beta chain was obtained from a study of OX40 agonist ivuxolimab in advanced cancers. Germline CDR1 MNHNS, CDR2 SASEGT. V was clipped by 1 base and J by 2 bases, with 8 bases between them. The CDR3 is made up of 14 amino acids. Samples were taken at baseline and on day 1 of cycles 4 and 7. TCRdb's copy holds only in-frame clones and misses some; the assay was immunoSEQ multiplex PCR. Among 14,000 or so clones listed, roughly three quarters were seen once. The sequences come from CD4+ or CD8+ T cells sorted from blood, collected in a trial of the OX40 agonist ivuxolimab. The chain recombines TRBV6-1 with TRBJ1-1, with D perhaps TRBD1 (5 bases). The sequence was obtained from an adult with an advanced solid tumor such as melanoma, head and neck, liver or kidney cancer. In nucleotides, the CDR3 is TGTGCCAGCAGTGAAGATGGGGGAAACACTGAAGCTTTCTTT. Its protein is CASSEDGGNTEAFF.